Presented here are 21 T cell receptor beta chains from one specimen sequenced in a study of cytomegalovirus exposure and HLA in healthy donors. PCR amplification relied on 60 Vbeta primers (plus 13 Jbeta primers). The method was immunoSEQ multiplex PCR; TCRdb's version includes in-frame clones alone and lacks a portion of them. The repertoire consists of about 120,000 clones, with approximately 80% occurring once and the leading ten covering less than 4%. The specimen sequenced was PBMCs. These receptors all stem from a human donor in good health.

V is TRBV7-8 and J is TRBJ2-7; tentatively, D is TRBD1 (5 bases). From germline, CDR1 is SGHVS and CDR2 FQNEAQ. The CDR3 spans 13 residues. Trimming took off 6 bases at V and 2 bases at J, with 11 bases between the two ends. CDR3 DNA sequence: TGTGCCAGCAGTAGGACACAAACCTACGAGCAGTACTTC. Protein sequence: CASSRTQTYEQYF.

This chain connects TRBV9 to TRBJ1-6; D remains unclear. V gave up 5 bases and J gave up 7 bases, with 13 bases separating them. CDR3 length: 14 residues. The germline CDR1 and CDR2 sequences are SGDLS and YYNGEE. The CDR3 coding sequence is TGTGCCAGCAGTGACTCGGGGAGGAATTCACCCCTCCACTTT. This gives the protein CASSDSGRNSPLHF.

This rearrangement joins TRBV2 to TRBJ2-2; 7 bases are shared with TRBD1. This CDR3 comprises 14 residues. V shed 6 bases and J 0 bases; nucleotides not matched to a gene: 1. Germline loops: CDR1 SNHLY, CDR2 FYNNEI. CDR3 nucleotide sequence: TGTGCCAGCAGCGACAGGGCGAACACCGGGGAGCTGTTTTTT. Amino acid sequence: CASSDRANTGELFF. Filled out from reference TRBV2 and TRBJ2-2, the complete variable domain reads EPEVTQTPSHQVTQMGQEVILRCVPISNHLYFYWYRQILGQKVEFLVSFYNNEISEKSEIFDDQFSVERPDGSNFTLKIRSTKLEDSAMYFCASSDRANTGELFFGEGSRLTVL.

This clone was counted between two and nine times. The gene calls are TRBV6-1 and TRBJ2-3, with 9 nucleotides matching TRBD2. CDR1 is MNHNS and CDR2 is SASEGT in the germline V gene. V dropped 4 bases and J dropped 3; count of bases not matched to a gene: 8. This CDR3 is 16 amino acids long. This CDR3 is CASSVSGGRGTDTQYF. The DNA for the CDR3 is TGTGCCAGCAGTGTATCAGGCGGGAGGGGTACAGATACGCAGTATTTT.

The sample holds a few counts of this clone. This chain uses TRBV7-9 with TRBJ2-3, with TRBD2 matching over 10 bases. Per germline, CDR1 SEHNR and CDR2 FQNEAQ (reference sequence). The CDR3 loop spans 17 amino acids. V was pared by 1 base and J by 4 bases, with 8 bases of the junction left unmatched. In DNA, the CDR3 is TGTGCCAGCAGCTTAGTCCTAGGAAGCGGGAGGGCAGATACGCAGTATTTT. It codes for CASSLVLGSGRADTQYF.

The chain couples TRBV5-1 to TRBJ2-2; no firm D call. The ends were cut back, 10 bases at V and 1 base at J, with 11 bases in the middle. Germline lookup yields CDR1 SGHRS and CDR2 YFSETQ. This CDR3 has 13 residues. The CDR3: CAGSTGNTGELFF. The CDR3 region has the DNA TGCGCCGGTTCAACGGGGAACACCGGGGAGCTGTTTTTT. Variable domain in full (rest from reference TRBV5-1 and TRBJ2-2): KAGVTQTPRYLIKTRGQQVTLSCSPISGHRSVSWYQQTPGQGLQFLFEYFSETQRNKGNFPGRFSGRQFSNSRSEMNVSTLELGDSALYLCAGSTGNTGELFFGEGSRLTVL.

The chain has TRBV21-1 and TRBJ1-5; the table names TRBD1, a call not compared with the DNA. TRBV21-1 counts as a pseudogene. The CDR3 has 19 residues. The CDR3, as DNA: TGTGCCAGCAGCAAAGTTGCGGCTGGACAGGGGATGAGCAATCAGCCCCAGCATTTT. It is translated as CASSKVAAGQGMSNQPQHF.

The V call is TRBV6-1, the J call TRBJ2-4, with D possibly matching TRBD2 (6 bases). Germline values: CDR1 MNHNS, CDR2 SASEGT. This CDR3 region has 19 residues. Trimming shortened V by 0 bases and J by 7 bases, and 25 bases separated the two germline ends. The CDR3 coding sequence is TGTGCCAGCAGTGAAGCGCCAATGGGACTCGGGTCCCGAGGGAACATTCAGTACTTC. It translates to CASSEAPMGLGSRGNIQYF.

The chain carries TRBV5-1 and TRBJ2-2, with 12 bases identical to TRBD2. This CDR3 contains 18 residues. Germline V gene lookup returns CDR1 SGHRS and CDR2 YFSETQ. The J segment lost 0 bases and the V segment lost 1 base, leaving 4 bases of the junction unmatched. The CDR3 spells CASSLLGLAGPNTGELFF. Written as DNA, the CDR3 is TGCGCCAGCAGCTTGCTAGGACTAGCGGGACCGAACACCGGGGAGCTGTTTTTT.

This chain uses TRBV12-5 with TRBJ2-5; 7 bases agree with TRBD2. Germline V gives CDR1 LGHNT, CDR2 FRNRAP. With V trimmed by 3 bases and J by 1 base, 14 bases remained unmatched. The CDR3 is 18 amino acids. As DNA, the CDR3 is TGTGCTAGTGGTTTTGGTTTGGGCGGGAGAGAGTCCCAAGAGACCCAGTACTTC. Protein product: CASGFGLGGRESQETQYF.

This clone was seen a handful of times. This chain joins TRBV13 and TRBJ2-7, with D perhaps TRBD2 (7 bases). Germline V gene sequence: CDR1 PRHDT, CDR2 FYEKMQ (reference sequence). Deletions cut 5 bases from V and 5 bases from J, with 13 bases between. The CDR3 spans 13 residues. CDR3 DNA sequence: TGTGCCAGCAGCGCAACAGGGAGGGACGAGCAGTACTTC. Translation: CASSATGRDEQYF.

The rearrangement links TRBV7-9 to TRBJ2-3; D unclear. The CDR3 is 14 amino acids. In germline, CDR1 is SEHNR, CDR2 FQNEAQ (reference sequence). Trimming stripped 1 base from V and 0 bases from J, with 5 bases between. CDR3 residues: CASSLGLSTDTQYF. Written as DNA, the CDR3 is TGTGCCAGCAGCTTAGGGCTGAGCACAGATACGCAGTATTTT.

The V and J genes are TRBV6-1 and TRBJ2-7; D may be TRBD1 (6 bases). The CDR3 is made up of 14 amino acids. Per the germline V gene, CDR1 is MNHNS and CDR2 is SASEGT. V was shortened by 0 bases and J by 2 bases, with 8 bases between the two germline ends. CDR3 protein: CASSEAQGPYEQYF. The CDR3 DNA is TGTGCCAGCAGTGAAGCACAGGGACCCTACGAGCAGTACTTC.

The genes are TRBV4-1 and TRBJ2-1; D ambiguous. Trimming pared 3 bases from V and 8 bases from J, leaving 11 bases between. The CDR3 is 13 residues long. In germline, CDR1 is MGHRA, CDR2 YSYEKL. CDR3: CASSQNSVHEQFF. The CDR3 coding sequence is TGCGCCAGCAGCCAGAACAGTGTCCATGAGCAGTTCTTC.

V and J are TRBV4-1 and TRBJ2-7, with 8 bases that match TRBD2. Germline trimming cut 4 bases from V and 2 bases from J; bases unmatched to any gene: 7. This CDR3 contains 15 residues. Germline values: CDR1 MGHRA, CDR2 YSYEKL. The CDR3 nucleotides read TGCGCCAGCAGCCCATCAGCGGGAGTAACCTACGAGCAGTACTTC. This sequence encodes CASSPSAGVTYEQYF.

The V call is TRBV19, the J call TRBJ1-1; D ambiguous. The CDR3 has 14 amino acids. V gave up 5 bases and J gave up 2 bases, with 12 bases separating them. The germline V gene encodes CDR1 LNHDA and CDR2 SQIVND (reference sequence). As DNA, the CDR3 is TGTGCCAGTAGTCTGATCGGAGGAAACACTGAAGCTTTCTTT. Protein sequence: CASSLIGGNTEAFF.

V gene TRBV7-2 combines with J gene TRBJ1-5; weak D call: TRBD1 (6 bases). Germline lookup yields CDR1 SGHTA and CDR2 FQGNSA. The CDR3 is made up of 15 amino acids. V lost 5 bases, J lost 7 bases, and 18 bases lay in between. CDR3 nucleotides: TGTGCCAGCAGCCAAGGGGGGGGGCGAGGACAGCCCCAGCATTTT. Its translation: CASSQGGGRGQPQHF.

This clone was seen a single time. This chain joins TRBV5-1 and TRBJ1-4; 9 bases align to TRBD1. The germline gives CDR1 SGHRS, CDR2 YFSETQ. The V gene end was trimmed by 2 bases and the J gene end by 7 bases; junction bases not matched to a gene: 6. The CDR3 length is 15 residues. CDR3 sequence reads: CASSLNGTGREKLFF. The CDR3, as DNA: TGCGCCAGCAGCTTAAATGGGACAGGGCGTGAAAAACTGTTTTTT.

This clone turned up a few times. The sample contains more than one DNA sequence encoding this CDR3. The chain employs TRBV27 and TRBJ1-1, with D tentatively TRBD1 (6 bases). The CDR3 covers 14 residues. Trimming pared 3 bases from V and 10 bases from J, leaving 18 bases between. From germline, CDR1 is MNHEY and CDR2 SMNVEV (reference sequence). In DNA form, the CDR3 reads TGTGCCAGCAGTTTGTCAGGGGTTGGGATGGGAGCTTTCTTT. It encodes CASSLSGVGMGAFF.

This clone was seen only a few times. The chain links TRBV9 to TRBJ2-7; TRBD2 aligns across 10 bases. With 3 bases clipped from V and 3 bases from J, the junction kept 9 bases outside the gene matches. The germline gives CDR1 SGDLS, CDR2 YYNGEE. The CDR3 has 16 residues. CDR3 DNA: TGTGCCAGCAGCGCCCACTATAGCGGGAGGATCTACGAGCAGTACTTC. It yields the protein CASSAHYSGRIYEQYF.

This chain links TRBV6-5 with TRBJ2-4; 8 bases line up with TRBD1. Germline loops: CDR1 MNHEY, CDR2 SVGAGI. The CDR3 consists of 15 residues. V dropped 8 bases and J dropped 8; count of bases not matched to a gene: 14. The CDR3 DNA reads as TGTGCCAGCGGAGGATTGGCGGGACAGGTAGACATTCAGTACTTC. This translates into CASGGLAGQVDIQYF.